This T cell receptor (beta chain) was identified in a study of T cell clones after liver transplantation. Study at large: Samples came from ITN030ST, which attempted immunosuppression withdrawal within 2 years of liver transplantation. As an antigen-independent comparator, third-party-reactive TCRbeta sequences came from pre-transplant mixed lymphocyte reactions. Timepoints were pre-transplant, pre-withdrawal, and after withdrawal was completed or failed.

The CDR3 runs to 15 residues. Germline values: CDR1 KGHSH, CDR2 LQKENI. The germline V and J ends were trimmed by 2 bases and 0 bases, with 9 bases remaining between them. On this clone: The antigen is not known.

The study's findings and limits: Small, mixed patient groups and varying post-transplant times limit these conclusions.

Sequencing used immunoSEQ multiplex PCR; TCRdb keeps in-frame clones, though not all of them. The sample holds 70,000 or so clones; more than 90% are singletons and the top ten take 2% to 3%. J is TRBJ2-3 and V is TRBV18; D remains ambiguous. The receptor's source is a human donor who received a liver transplant. The starting material was CD4+ T cells from blood, obtained before liver transplant. The CDR3 coding sequence is TGTGCCAGCTCACCAGCGGCCTCGAGCACAGATACGCAGTATTTT. It specifies CASSPAASSTDTQYF.